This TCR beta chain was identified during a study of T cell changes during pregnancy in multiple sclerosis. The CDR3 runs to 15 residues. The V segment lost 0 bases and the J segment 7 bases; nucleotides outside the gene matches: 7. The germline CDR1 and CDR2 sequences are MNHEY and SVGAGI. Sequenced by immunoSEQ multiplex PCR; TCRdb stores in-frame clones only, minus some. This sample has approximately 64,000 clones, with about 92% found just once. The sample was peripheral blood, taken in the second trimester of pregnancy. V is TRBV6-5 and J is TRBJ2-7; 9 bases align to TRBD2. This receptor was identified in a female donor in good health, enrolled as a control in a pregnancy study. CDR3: CASSYSAGGQGEQYF. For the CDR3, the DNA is TGTGCCAGCAGTTACTCTGCGGGAGGGCAGGGGGAGCAGTACTTC.